The sequence of this TCR beta chain was determined in a study of blood T cell repertoires in COVID-19. Profiled with immunoSEQ multiplex PCR; TCRdb holds only in-frame clones, not every one. The sample includes 250,000 to 300,000 clones, less than 90% seen only once; the top ten take approximately 4%. Sequencing was carried out using peripheral blood. The TCR originated in a man in his sixties with acute or convalescent COVID-19.

The CDR3 is CASSQEDRLNTEAFF. CDR3 nucleotide sequence: TGTGCCAGCAGCCAAGAGGACAGACTGAACACTGAAGCTTTCTTT. This chain connects TRBV14 to TRBJ1-1; a possible D gene is TRBD1 (6 bases). This CDR3 has 15 residues. V gave up 0 bases and J gave up 0 bases, with 8 bases separating them. Per the germline V gene, CDR1 is SGHDN and CDR2 is FVKESK.